This TCR beta chain was sequenced for a study of shared clonotypes between healthy human individuals. Study results and caveats: Specimens sampled were limited to blood, with tissue repertoires likely differing. The diversity represented, both genetic and in exposure history, was limited by few donors.

Germline CDR1 and CDR2: SEHNR and FQNEAQ (reference sequence). V was clipped by 5 bases and J by 2 bases; unmatched bases: 10. The CDR3 is 16 residues long. Per the authors' pipeline: For the immunoSEQ data, sequences were junction-only without quality scores, so filtering differed. Clones were read by immunoSEQ multiplex PCR, and TCRdb kept only the in-frame ones, dropping some. V and J calls plus clone size are reproduced from that table; the DNA served to infer D and trimming. The table has millions of clones, approximately 95% seen once. Remarks on this clone: Its antigen is undetermined.

The J gene is TRBJ2-3, the V gene TRBV7-9; 7 bases are a match to TRBD1. Sample: naive CD4+ T cells from PBMCs. Subset defined: CD45RA+ positively selected. The clonotype was recovered from a young man in good health. Some clones in this sample may be carry-over from other donors' samples. CDR3 sequence reads: CASSHFKTGHTDTQYF. As DNA, the CDR3 is TGTGCCAGCAGCCATTTTAAGACAGGGCACACAGATACGCAGTATTTT.